This note documents a single T cell receptor beta chain sequence. In this sample, this clonotype turned up a few times. Its antigen is currently not known. No base quality values were provided; no much bigger clone lies one nucleotide off. The receptor library was made with RT-PCR. TCRdb names Illumina HiSeq 2500 as the instrument used. The raw public data were reprocessed by TCRdb itself: fastp quality trimming at Q25, MiXCR clonotype calling, in-frame beta chains only. CDR3 protein sequences are deduplicated, and each keeps its most common genes and DNA. In this sample the table shows 300,000 to 350,000 distinct CDR3 sequences, roughly a fifth of which occur a single time. Roughly 10% of the sample lies in the top ten. The data are from a study of response to subunit inactivated influenza vaccine (dated by TCRdb to 2016 to 2018). The study in broad terms: Deep quantitative profiling of the T cell receptor repertoire was used in the study to follow responses to a trivalent subunit inactivated influenza vaccine. What the work shows at the level of the full study, not this receptor alone: The authors proposed that each seasonal influenza vaccination may bring in only a limited number of new T cells.

At the junction V is shortened by 2 bases and J by 4 bases; bases outside the gene matches: 3. The CDR3 contains 15 residues, cysteine and phenylalanine counted. The DNA shown is the 45-base CDR3, in frame from base 1. CDR1 and CDR2, per the germline V gene, are MDHEN and SYDVKM. Sequences were derived from PBMCs from blood, sampled approximately 20 months after vaccination. Recombination joined TRBV28 with TRBJ1-3, with 9 junctional bases fitting TRBD1. The origin of this receptor is a man in his fifties or sixties who received an inactivated influenza vaccine. Donor details come from another sample of the same person, matched by shared clones. The CDR3 region reads CASSLRGTGGNTIYF. The nucleotide sequence reads TGTGCCAGCAGTTTAAGGGGGACAGGGGGAAACACCATATATTTT.